This T cell receptor (beta chain) stems from a study of blood T cell repertoires in COVID-19. Study context: In each case, the material was cDNA or gDNA derived from T cells, B-cell-depleted T cells, or PBMCs.

The method was immunoSEQ multiplex PCR; TCRdb's version includes in-frame clones alone and lacks a portion of them. The sample has about 220,000 clones; around 88% are singletons. The sequencing input was peripheral blood. The clonotype comes from a woman in her twenties or thirties who had recovered from COVID-19.

CDR3 coding DNA: TGTGCCAGCAGCAAAGCCCCGGACAGATCCAACTATGGCTACACCTTC. Protein sequence: CASSKAPDRSNYGYTF. The chain has TRBV21-1 and TRBJ1-2; TRBD1, the table's D call, lacks a check against the DNA. TRBV21-1 is a documented pseudogene. The CDR3 length is 16 residues.